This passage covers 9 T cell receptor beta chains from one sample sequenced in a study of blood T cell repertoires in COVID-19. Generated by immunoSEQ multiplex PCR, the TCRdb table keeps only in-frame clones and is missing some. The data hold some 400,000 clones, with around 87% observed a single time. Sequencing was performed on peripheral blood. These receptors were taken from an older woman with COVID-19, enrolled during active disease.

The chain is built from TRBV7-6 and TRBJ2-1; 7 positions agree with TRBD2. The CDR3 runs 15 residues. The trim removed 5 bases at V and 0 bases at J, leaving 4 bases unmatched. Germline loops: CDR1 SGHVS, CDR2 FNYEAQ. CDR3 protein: CASSPGTNSYNEQFF. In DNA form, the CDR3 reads TGTGCCAGCAGCCCCGGGACTAACTCCTACAATGAGCAGTTCTTC.

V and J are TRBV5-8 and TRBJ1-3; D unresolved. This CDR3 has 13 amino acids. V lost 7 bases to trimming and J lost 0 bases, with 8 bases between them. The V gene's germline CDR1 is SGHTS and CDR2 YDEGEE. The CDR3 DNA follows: TGTGCCAGCGGAGTACTCTCTGGAAACACCATATATTTT. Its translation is CASGVLSGNTIYF.

Here the CDR3 reads CATRETGTFYNEQFF. CDR3 nucleotides: TGTGCCACCCGTGAAACCGGGACATTTTACAATGAGCAGTTCTTC. This rearrangement joins TRBV6-6 to TRBJ2-1, with D possibly TRBD1 on 6 matching bases. From germline, CDR1 is MNHNY and CDR2 SVGAGI (reference sequence). The CDR3 extends over 15 amino acids. The germline V and J ends were trimmed by 10 bases and 4 bases, with 20 bases remaining between them.

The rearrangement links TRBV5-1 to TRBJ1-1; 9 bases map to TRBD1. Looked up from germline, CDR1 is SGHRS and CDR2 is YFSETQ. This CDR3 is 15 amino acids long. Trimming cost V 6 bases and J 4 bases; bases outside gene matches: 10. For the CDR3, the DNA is TGCGCCAGCACCCTTTCGACAGGGGGAGGCACTGAAGCTTTCTTT. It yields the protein CASTLSTGGGTEAFF. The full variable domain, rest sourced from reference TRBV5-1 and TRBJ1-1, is KAGVTQTPRYLIKTRGQQVTLSCSPISGHRSVSWYQQTPGQGLQFLFEYFSETQRNKGNFPGRFSGRQFSNSRSEMNVSTLELGDSALYLCASTLSTGGGTEAFFGQGTRLTVV.

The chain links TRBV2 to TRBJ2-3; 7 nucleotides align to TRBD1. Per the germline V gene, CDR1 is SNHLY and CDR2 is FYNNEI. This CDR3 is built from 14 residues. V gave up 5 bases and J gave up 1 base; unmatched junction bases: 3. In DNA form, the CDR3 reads TGTGCCAGCAGTTTCACAGGGGGCACAGATACGCAGTATTTT. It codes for CASSFTGGTDTQYF.

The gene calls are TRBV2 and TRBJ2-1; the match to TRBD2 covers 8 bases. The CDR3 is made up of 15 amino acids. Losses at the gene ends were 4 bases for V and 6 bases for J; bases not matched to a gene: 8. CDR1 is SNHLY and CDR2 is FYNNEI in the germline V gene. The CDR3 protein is CASSASRGGGNEQFF. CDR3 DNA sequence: TGTGCCAGCAGTGCGAGCCGGGGGGGCGGCAATGAGCAGTTCTTC.

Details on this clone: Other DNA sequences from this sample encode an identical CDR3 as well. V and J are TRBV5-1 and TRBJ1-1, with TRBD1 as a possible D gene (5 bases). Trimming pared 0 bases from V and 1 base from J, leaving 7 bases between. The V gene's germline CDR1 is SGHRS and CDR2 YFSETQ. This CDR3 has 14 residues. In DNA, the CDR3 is TGCGCCAGCAGCTTGGGGGGCGCGAACACTGAAGCTTTCTTT. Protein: CASSLGGANTEAFF.

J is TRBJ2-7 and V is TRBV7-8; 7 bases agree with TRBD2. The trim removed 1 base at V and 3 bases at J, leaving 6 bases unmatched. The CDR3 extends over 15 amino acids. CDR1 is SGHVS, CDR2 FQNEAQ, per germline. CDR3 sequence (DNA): TGTGCCAGCAGCTTAGGGCCGGGGGGTTACTACGAGCAGTACTTC. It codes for CASSLGPGGYYEQYF.

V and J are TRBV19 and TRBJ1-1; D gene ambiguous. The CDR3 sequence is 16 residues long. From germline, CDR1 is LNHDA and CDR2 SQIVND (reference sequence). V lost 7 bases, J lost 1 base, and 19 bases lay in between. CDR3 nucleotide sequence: TGTGCCAGTACCCCGATTGGGCAGACCACGAACACTGAAGCTTTCTTT. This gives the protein CASTPIGQTTNTEAFF.